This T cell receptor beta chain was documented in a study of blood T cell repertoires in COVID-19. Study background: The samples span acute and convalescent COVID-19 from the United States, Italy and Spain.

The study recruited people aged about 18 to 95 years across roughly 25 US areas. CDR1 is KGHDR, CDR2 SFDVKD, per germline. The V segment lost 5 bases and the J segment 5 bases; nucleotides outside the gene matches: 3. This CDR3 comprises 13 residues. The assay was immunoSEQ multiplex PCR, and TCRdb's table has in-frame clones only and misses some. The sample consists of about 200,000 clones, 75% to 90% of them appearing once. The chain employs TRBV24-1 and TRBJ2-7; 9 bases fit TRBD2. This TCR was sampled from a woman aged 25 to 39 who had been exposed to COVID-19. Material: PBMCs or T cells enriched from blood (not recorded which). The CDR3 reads CATSARTSDEQYF. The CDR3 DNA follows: TGTGCCACCAGTGCCCGGACTAGCGACGAGCAGTACTTC.